What follows are 17 T cell receptor beta chains derived from one specimen sequenced in a study of T cell repertoires in cytomegalovirus infection. One entry per CDR3 protein, called by TCRdb with MiXCR from the reads. The sample comprises about 450,000 distinct CDR3 sequences, approximately 31% of which are singletons, and about 13% rests with the top ten. Sequences were obtained from PBMCs. The receptors shown here come from a human donor in good health (CMV status not recorded). Some clones in this sample may be carry-over from other donors' samples.

Worth noting for this clonotype: It may be a read error: a sequence one base away is much more abundant. The chain is built from TRBV7-8 and TRBJ2-2; D might be TRBD2 (6 bases). The CDR3 loop spans 13 amino acids. The V gene's germline CDR1 is SGHVS and CDR2 FQNEAQ. CDR3 in DNA: TGTTCCAGCAGTTCAGGAGGGGTCGGGGAGCTGTTTTTT. Protein: CSSSSGGVGELFF.

This clonotype was found many times. V gene TRBV7-3 combines with J gene TRBJ2-2; D not resolved. Germline CDR1 reads SGHTA; CDR2 reads FQGTGA. V was shortened by 2 bases and J by 3 bases, with 10 bases between the two germline ends. The CDR3 loop spans 15 amino acids. The CDR3 region is CASSLGNADTGELFF. The CDR3 nucleotides are TGTGCCAGCAGCTTAGGGAATGCAGACACCGGGGAGCTGTTTTTT. Based on the CDR3 plus reference TRBV7-3 and TRBJ2-2, the full variable domain is GAGVSQTPSNKVTEKGKYVELRCDPISGHTALYWYRQSLGQGPEFLIYFQGTGAADDSGLPNDRFFAVRPEGSVSTLKIQRTERGDSAVYLCASSLGNADTGELFFGEGSRLTVL.

This sequence joins TRBV2 and TRBJ2-4, with unresolved D. The CDR3 contains 14 residues. The V end was cut by 7 bases, the J end by 0 bases, with 10 bases between. Germline CDR1 SNHLY, CDR2 FYNNEI. CDR3: CASTPELAKNIQYF. The CDR3 coding sequence is TGTGCCAGCACCCCCGAACTAGCCAAAAACATTCAGTACTTC.

This chain joins TRBV11-2 and TRBJ2-1; D is perhaps TRBD1 (6 bases). Germline values: CDR1 SGHAT, CDR2 FQNNGV. Trimming cost V 5 bases and J 6 bases, with 17 bases left between them. The CDR3 loop spans 15 amino acids. For the CDR3, the DNA is TGTGCCAGCAGCAAGCCCGACAGGATCATCAATGAGCAGTTCTTC. Translated, it gives CASSKPDRIINEQFF. Drawing the rest from reference TRBV11-2 and TRBJ2-1, the complete variable domain is EAGVAQSPRYKIIEKRQSVAFWCNPISGHATLYWYQQILGQGPKLLIQFQNNGVVDDSQLPKDRFSAERLKGVDSTLKIQPAKLEDSAVYLCASSKPDRIINEQFFGPGTRLTVL.

This clonotype appeared many times. J is TRBJ2-5 and V is TRBV7-2; 10 bases fit TRBD2. The CDR3 is 14 residues long. Trimming took 5 bases from V and 3 from J; bases not matched to a gene: 3. Germline CDR1 and CDR2: SGHTA and FQGNSA. The CDR3 protein is CASSPSGGEETQYF. As DNA, the CDR3 is TGTGCCAGCAGCCCTAGCGGGGGAGAAGAGACCCAGTACTTC.

This clonotype has just a few counts. This rearrangement joins TRBV2 to TRBJ2-7; TRBD2 agrees at 10 bases. J was trimmed by 3 bases and V by 10 bases; bases with no gene match: 15. The CDR3 is 16 residues long. In germline, CDR1 is SNHLY, CDR2 FYNNEI. The CDR3: CATTLVASGGYYEQYF. The CDR3 DNA follows: TGTGCCACCACTTTGGTGGCTAGCGGGGGCTACTACGAGCAGTACTTC.

This clonotype was counted only a few times. The chain recombines TRBV4-2 with TRBJ2-1; TRBD1 matches 7 bases. With V trimmed by 1 base and J by 8 bases, 8 bases remained unmatched. Germline CDR1 LGHNA, CDR2 YNFKEQ. The CDR3 consists of 15 residues. This CDR3 reads CASSQATGVGDEQFF. Here the CDR3 DNA reads TGTGCCAGCAGCCAAGCCACAGGGGTAGGTGATGAGCAGTTCTTC.

The chain employs TRBV5-6 and TRBJ2-5, with D possibly TRBD1 on 5 matching bases. CDR1 is SGHDT, CDR2 YYEEEE, per germline. This CDR3 spans 14 amino acids. Trimming cost V 4 bases and J 10 bases, with 20 bases left between them. CDR3 in DNA: TGTGCCAGCAGCGGTCAGACAGTTGGTTTTGTCCAGTACTTC. Its protein is CASSGQTVGFVQYF. The full variable domain, completed using reference TRBV5-6 and TRBJ2-5, is DAGVTQSPTHLIKTRGQQVTLRCSPKSGHDTVSWYQQALGQGPQFIFQYYEEEERQRGNFPDRFSGHQFPNYSSELNVNALLLGDSALYLCASSGQTVGFVQYFGPGTRLLVL.

J is TRBJ2-7 and V is TRBV5-6; D is undetermined. V was clipped by 4 bases and J by 0 bases, with 11 bases between them. Germline loops: CDR1 SGHDT, CDR2 YYEEEE. The CDR3 sequence is 14 residues long. The CDR3 reads CASSGPVNSYEQYF. The CDR3 region has the DNA TGTGCCAGCAGCGGCCCGGTCAACTCCTACGAGCAGTACTTC.

This clonotype was observed a single time. A much larger clone lies one base from this, so it may be a read error. The chain couples TRBV6-5 to TRBJ1-1; no clear D gene. V was trimmed by 2 bases and J by 5 bases, leaving 9 bases between them. The germline V gene has CDR1 MNHEY and CDR2 SVGAGI. The CDR3 totals 13 residues. The CDR3 DNA follows: TGTGCCAGCAGTTACCCGGGTAAAACTGAAGCTTTCTTT. It translates to CASSYPGKTEAFF.

This clonotype was seen repeatedly, ten times or more. The V call is TRBV7-2, the J call TRBJ2-6; a possible D gene is TRBD2 (5 bases). Germline CDR1 SGHTA, CDR2 FQGNSA. The CDR3 loop spans 16 amino acids. The V end lost 4 bases, the J end lost 3 bases, and 13 bases lay between the germline ends. The CDR3 DNA reads TGTGCCAGCAGCTACACGCTAGGAGGTGGGGCCAACGTCCTGACTTTC. Protein product: CASSYTLGGGANVLTF.

On this clonotype itself: At one boundary the junction diverges from the germline segment, which might be a read error. The V call is TRBV7-6, the J call TRBJ2-3; 7 bases align to TRBD1. The CDR3 extends over 15 amino acids. Germline V CDR1 and CDR2: SGHVS, FNYEAQ. The CDR3 here is CASSLGQGGTATQYF. In nucleotides, the CDR3 is TGTGCCAGCAGCTTAGGACAAGGGGGCACAGCTACGCAGTATTTT.

This clonotype occurred many times. The chain carries TRBV7-2 and TRBJ1-4, with D uncertain. Germline V gene data show CDR1 as SGHTA and CDR2 as FQGNSA. The CDR3 is 14 residues long. Trimming stripped 9 bases from V and 8 bases from J, with 19 bases between. This CDR3 reads CASSWGGIGEKLFF. DNA for the CDR3: TGTGCCAGTTCTTGGGGAGGGATCGGGGAAAAACTGTTTTTT.

The rearrangement links TRBV19 to TRBJ1-5; no reliable D call. V was clipped by 2 bases and J by 6 bases, with 5 bases between them. Germline CDR1 reads LNHDA; CDR2 reads SQIVND (reference sequence). The CDR3 spans 12 residues. The CDR3 region is CASSIRGQPQHF. As DNA, the CDR3 is TGTGCCAGTAGTATACGGGGTCAGCCCCAGCATTTT.

Many counts were recorded for this clonotype. The chain links TRBV7-8 to TRBJ1-2, with TRBD1 matching over 9 bases. From germline, CDR1 is SGHVS and CDR2 FQNEAQ. The J segment lost 8 bases and the V segment lost 5 bases, leaving 9 bases of the junction unmatched. The CDR3 consists of 14 residues. The CDR3 protein is CASSQTGGKGGYTF. CDR3 DNA sequence: TGTGCCAGCAGCCAGACAGGGGGAAAGGGGGGCTACACCTTC.

At least ten counts were recorded for this clonotype. V and J are TRBV7-6 and TRBJ2-3; tentatively, D is TRBD2 (6 bases). CDR1 and CDR2 from the germline V gene are SGHVS and FNYEAQ. Trimming took off 0 bases at V and 0 bases at J, with 10 bases between the two ends. CDR3 size: 16 residues. The CDR3, as DNA: TGTGCCAGCAGCTTAGCGGGGGGAGTCAGCACAGATACGCAGTATTTT. Protein: CASSLAGGVSTDTQYF.

This clonotype has more than one count but fewer than ten. The chain recombines TRBV4-1 with TRBJ1-4; D is possibly TRBD1 (5 bases). V dropped 4 bases and J dropped 11 bases, with 23 bases sitting between them. The CDR3 extends over 16 amino acids. Germline CDR1 reads MGHRA; CDR2 reads YSYEKL. As DNA, the CDR3 is TGCGCCAGCAGCCCCGTTATTAACCGCCCGGGGGAGAAACTGTTTTTT. Translation gives CASSPVINRPGEKLFF.